This passage covers 14 T cell receptor beta chains from one sample sequenced in a study of T-cell memory formation after mild COVID-19. MiXCR, applied by TCRdb to the 5' RACE reads, yields one record per CDR3 protein. The sample includes approximately 350,000 distinct CDR3 sequences, approximately 14% seen only once; the top ten take around 22%. What was sequenced was PBMCs or a T cell subset sorted from them (not recorded which). Source of these receptors: a young man who had mild COVID-19 (a few samples of this study predate the infection). Cell type and time point are not known.

The V gene is TRBV7-8, the J gene TRBJ1-2; 8 nucleotides line up with TRBD1. The CDR3 sequence is 17 residues long. J gave up 8 bases and V 5 bases, and 19 bases lay outside the gene matches. CDR1 is SGHVS, CDR2 FQNEAQ, per germline. The CDR3 here is CASSPRETGEGGDGYTF. The CDR3 nucleotides are TGTGCCAGCAGCCCCCGGGAGACAGGGGAAGGAGGGGACGGCTACACCTTC.

The chain has TRBV11-2 and TRBJ1-1; TRBD1 agrees at 8 bases. From germline, CDR1 is SGHAT and CDR2 FQNNGV. Germline trimming cut 5 bases from V and 1 base from J; bases unmatched to any gene: 3. The CDR3 sequence is 14 residues long. The CDR3 DNA sequence: TGTGCCAGCAGCATGCAGGGGGCGAACACTGAAGCTTTCTTT. Residues: CASSMQGANTEAFF.

There are a few counts of this clonotype. V gene TRBV19 combines with J gene TRBJ1-1; no reliable D call. This CDR3 has 15 residues. Germline V gene sequence: CDR1 LNHDA, CDR2 SQIVND (reference sequence). Trimming shortened V by 8 bases and J by 5 bases, and 21 bases separated the two germline ends. The CDR3 DNA follows: TGTGCCAGTTCAGGCAATCTCTGGAAGGAGACTGAAGCTTTCTTT. Translating gives CASSGNLWKETEAFF.

This clonotype was seen repeatedly, ten times or more. This chain uses TRBV5-5 with TRBJ2-1; 7 bases match TRBD2. CDR1 and CDR2 (germline): SGHKS, YYEKEE (reference sequence). The CDR3 is made up of 14 amino acids. Germline trimming cut 4 bases from V and 8 bases from J; bases unmatched to any gene: 9. The CDR3: CASSPVTSIHEQFF. The CDR3 DNA follows: TGTGCCAGCAGCCCCGTGACTAGCATCCATGAGCAGTTCTTC.

The V call is TRBV25-1, the J call TRBJ2-2; possible D gene TRBD2, 5 bases. The CDR3 loop spans 12 amino acids. Germline V lookup: CDR1 MGHDK, CDR2 SYGVNS. The CDR3 protein is CSEEVLTGELFF. CDR3 nucleotide sequence: TGTTCTGAGGAGGTACTCACCGGGGAGCTGTTTTTT.

The rearrangement uses TRBV28 and TRBJ2-4; tentative D call: TRBD1 (5 bases). With 5 bases removed from V and 4 bases from J, the gap between germline ends came to 12 bases. The CDR3 runs to 14 residues. From germline, CDR1 is MDHEN and CDR2 SYDVKM. Here the CDR3 DNA reads TGTGCCAGCAGTCCCAGACAGAGGAAAAACATTCAGTACTTC. Residues: CASSPRQRKNIQYF.

This clonotype was picked up a small number of times. This chain connects TRBV5-5 to TRBJ1-2; 9 nucleotides match TRBD1. The V and J ends lost 4 bases and 6 bases, in that order; junction bases with no gene match: 7. Germline values: CDR1 SGHKS, CDR2 YYEKEE (reference sequence). The CDR3 totals 14 residues. The CDR3 is CASSLTGGNDGYTF. The CDR3 region has the DNA TGTGCCAGCAGCCTCACAGGGGGCAATGATGGCTACACCTTC.

This chain connects TRBV7-2 to TRBJ2-2; 8 bases are shared with TRBD2. Germline lookup yields CDR1 SGHTA and CDR2 FQGNSA. The V gene end was trimmed by 3 bases and the J gene end by 7 bases; junction bases not matched to a gene: 7. The CDR3 has 15 amino acids. For the CDR3, the DNA is TGTGCCAGCAGCTTGGCTCGGGGGGGTATCGGGGAGCTGTTTTTT. Amino acid sequence: CASSLARGGIGELFF.

The V call is TRBV3-1, the J call TRBJ2-5; D might be TRBD2 (6 bases). This CDR3 is 16 amino acids long. The V end lost 4 bases, the J end lost 4 bases, and 19 bases lay between the germline ends. Germline V gene data show CDR1 as LGHDT and CDR2 as YNNKEL (reference sequence). The CDR3 sequence is CASSLTGEVRGETQYF. CDR3 sequence (DNA): TGTGCCAGCAGCCTAACCGGGGAGGTAAGAGGAGAGACCCAGTACTTC.

This clonotype turned up a few times. The rearrangement uses TRBV9 and TRBJ2-5; tentatively, D is TRBD2 (7 bases). Germline V lookup: CDR1 SGDLS, CDR2 YYNGEE. There are 15 residues in the CDR3. Between the trimmed V and J ends, which lost 4 bases and 3 bases, there was a span of 16 bases. The CDR3 region is CASSRERGAKETQYF. CDR3 sequence (DNA): TGTGCCAGCAGCCGGGAACGGGGGGCCAAAGAGACCCAGTACTTC. The full variable domain, rest sourced from reference TRBV9 and TRBJ2-5, is DSGVTQTPKHLITATGQRVTLRCSPRSGDLSVYWYQQSLDQGLQFLIQYYNGEERAKGNILERFSAQQFPDLHSELNLSSLELGDSALYFCASSRERGAKETQYFGPGTRLLVL.

V is TRBV5-5 and J is TRBJ2-7, with D possibly TRBD1 on 5 matching bases. V lost 3 bases and J lost 2, with 15 bases in between. The length of the CDR3 is 15 residues. CDR1 and CDR2 from the germline V gene are SGHKS and YYEKEE (reference sequence). The CDR3 loop reads CASSSTYGATYEQYV. DNA of the CDR3: TGTGCCAGCAGCTCGACTTATGGGGCTACCTACGAGCAGTACGTC.

The rearrangement links TRBV28 to TRBJ1-1; a weak D match, TRBD1 (6 bases). CDR3 length: 15 residues. Trimming pared 2 bases from V and 5 bases from J, leaving 15 bases between. CDR1 and CDR2 from the germline V gene are MDHEN and SYDVKM. CDR3 region: CASSLTRQVGTEAFF. Written as DNA, the CDR3 is TGTGCCAGCAGTTTAACGCGACAGGTTGGGACTGAAGCTTTCTTT.

The sample holds a few counts of this clonotype. The chain employs TRBV18 and TRBJ1-5, with D tentatively TRBD1 (5 bases). The V gene's germline CDR1 is KGHSH and CDR2 LQKENI. The CDR3 loop spans 14 amino acids. The germline V and J ends were trimmed by 4 bases and 5 bases, with 12 bases remaining between them. The CDR3 DNA reads as TGTGCCAGCTCACGGGGGGGTACCGATCAGCCCCAGCATTTT. Amino acids: CASSRGGTDQPQHF.

This clonotype was observed at least ten times. The CDR3 nucleotides are TGTGCCAGCAGCGGGGGGGACGCCCCAATCCAGCCCCAGCATTTT. This gives the protein CASSGGDAPIQPQHF. The rearrangement uses TRBV9 and TRBJ1-5, with a weak D call TRBD1 (5 bases). The CDR3 extends over 15 amino acids. Trimming shortened V by 3 bases and J by 7 bases, and 17 bases separated the two germline ends. Germline V lookup: CDR1 SGDLS, CDR2 YYNGEE.